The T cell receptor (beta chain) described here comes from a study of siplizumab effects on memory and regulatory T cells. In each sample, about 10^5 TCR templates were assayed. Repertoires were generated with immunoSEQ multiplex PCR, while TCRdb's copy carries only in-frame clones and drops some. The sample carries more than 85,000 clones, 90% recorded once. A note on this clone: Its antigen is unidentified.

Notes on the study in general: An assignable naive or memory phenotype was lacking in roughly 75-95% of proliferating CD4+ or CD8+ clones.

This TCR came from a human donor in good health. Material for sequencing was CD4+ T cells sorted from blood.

This chain's CDR3 is CASSLGASTEAFF. DNA for the CDR3: TGTGCCAGCAGCTTAGGGGCGAGCACTGAAGCTTTCTTT. The chain carries TRBV7-2 and TRBJ1-1; no clear D gene. Germline CDR1 is SGHTA and CDR2 is FQGNSA. The CDR3 has 13 amino acids. V shed 1 base and J shed 4 bases, with 7 bases lying between them.